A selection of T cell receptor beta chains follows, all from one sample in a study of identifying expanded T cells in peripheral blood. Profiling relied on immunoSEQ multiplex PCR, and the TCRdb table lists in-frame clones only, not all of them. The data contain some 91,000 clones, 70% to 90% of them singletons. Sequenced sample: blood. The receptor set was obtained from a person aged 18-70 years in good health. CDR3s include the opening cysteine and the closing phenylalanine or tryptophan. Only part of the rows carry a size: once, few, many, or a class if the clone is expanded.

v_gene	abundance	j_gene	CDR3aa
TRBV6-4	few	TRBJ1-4	CASSDRPGANEKLFF
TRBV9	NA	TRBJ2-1	CASSAGTYNEQFF
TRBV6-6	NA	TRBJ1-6	CASSRQGSNSPLHF
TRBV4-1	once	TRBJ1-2	CASSVTNNYGYTF
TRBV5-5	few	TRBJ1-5	CASSLLDTDQPQHF
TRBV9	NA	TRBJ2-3	CASSPGVVIASHSDTQYF
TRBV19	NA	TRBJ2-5	CASSALPTGGRETQYF
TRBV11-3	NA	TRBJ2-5	CASSTRGEETQYF
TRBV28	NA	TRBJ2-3	CASTLAGGADTQYF
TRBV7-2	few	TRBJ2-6	CASSLEAGTGANVLTF
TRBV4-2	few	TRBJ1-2	CASSQDRRQGAYGYTF
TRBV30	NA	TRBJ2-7	CAWSRGGKSSYEQYF
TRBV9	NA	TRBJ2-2	CASSVEGLNTGELFF
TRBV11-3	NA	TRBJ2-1	CASSPPGGNEQFF
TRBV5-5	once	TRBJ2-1	CASSETGALYNEQFF
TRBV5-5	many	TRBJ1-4	CASSLVGAVGEKLFF
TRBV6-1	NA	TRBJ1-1	CASSTRQGTNTEAFF
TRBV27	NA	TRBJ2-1	CASSPSGEYNEQFF
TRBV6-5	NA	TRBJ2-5	CASNERRGVGETQYF
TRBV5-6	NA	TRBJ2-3	CASSLGARTDTQYF
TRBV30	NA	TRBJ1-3	CAWRDRAGFSGNTIYF
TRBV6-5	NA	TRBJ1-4	CASRLARGNEKLFF
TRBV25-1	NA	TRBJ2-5	CASSDHGGQETQYF
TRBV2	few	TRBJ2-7	CASGVAYEQYF
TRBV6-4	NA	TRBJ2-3	CASSDRSSTDTQYF
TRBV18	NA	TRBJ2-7	CASSASKGRYEQYF
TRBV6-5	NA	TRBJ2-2	CASSPGTGEAGELFF
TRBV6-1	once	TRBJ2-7	CASSEIVGTGPYEQYF
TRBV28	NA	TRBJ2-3	CASRPQGYTQYF
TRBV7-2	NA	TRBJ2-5	CASSLVTGGEETQYF
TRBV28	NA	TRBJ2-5	CASSLMRTGRETQYF
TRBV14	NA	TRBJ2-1	CASSQELSGAYYQEQFF
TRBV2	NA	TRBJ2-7	CASRKTSGGSYEQYF